Presented here are 10 T cell receptor beta chains from one specimen sequenced in a study of T cells in Graves' hyperthyroidism and ophthalmopathy. Amplification targeted TCR beta CDR3 regions from RNA transcripts. HTBI primers drove first-round RT-PCR of the TCR CDR3. TCRdb reprocessed the multiplex PCR reads with MiXCR, giving one entry per CDR3 protein. The sample carries hundreds of thousands of distinct CDR3 sequences, roughly 22% recorded once. Sequences were obtained from blood. These receptors all come from a woman in her seventies with Graves' ophthalmopathy.

This clonotype was seen a handful of times. The V and J genes are TRBV30 and TRBJ2-7; possible D gene TRBD1, 6 bases. Per the germline V gene, CDR1 is GTSNPN and CDR2 is SVGIG (reference sequence). This CDR3 is built from 14 residues. Trimming cost V 6 bases and J 7 bases, with 22 bases left between them. CDR3 in DNA: TGTGCCTGTCGATCAAGGGACATATACGTGGAGCAGTACTTC. The encoded protein is CACRSRDIYVEQYF.

CDR3 region: CASTPRWGSLNEQFF. As DNA, the CDR3 is TGTGCCAGCACTCCTAGGTGGGGGTCTCTCAATGAGCAGTTCTTC. The V gene is TRBV12-3 or TRBV12-4, the J gene TRBJ2-1; D is perhaps TRBD1 or TRBD2 (5 bases each). CDR3 length: 15 residues. V dropped 7 bases and J dropped 6 bases, with 19 bases sitting between them.

In this sample, this clonotype turned up a few times. The chain recombines TRBV25-1 with TRBJ2-2, with 9 nucleotides matching TRBD2. The CDR3 is 17 residues long. With V trimmed by 2 bases and J by 1 base, 5 bases remained unmatched. Per the germline V gene, CDR1 is MGHDK and CDR2 is SYGVNS. CDR3 in amino acids: CASSEVSSGKNTGELFF. CDR3 nucleotide sequence: TGTGCCAGCAGTGAAGTGTCTAGCGGGAAGAACACCGGGGAGCTGTTTTTT.

This clonotype was seen ten or more times. The chain has TRBV5-1 and TRBJ1-1; possible D gene TRBD1, 6 bases. In germline, CDR1 is SGHRS, CDR2 YFSETQ. CDR3 length equals 15 residues. Between the trimmed V and J ends, which lost 1 base and 4 bases, there was a span of 14 bases. The CDR3 sequence: CASSLSGVRGTEAFF. CDR3 DNA sequence: TGCGCCAGCAGCTTGAGCGGAGTCAGGGGCACTGAAGCTTTCTTT. Full variable domain (outside the CDR3, taken from reference TRBV5-1 and TRBJ1-1): KAGVTQTPRYLIKTRGQQVTLSCSPISGHRSVSWYQQTPGQGLQFLFEYFSETQRNKGNFPGRFSGRQFSNSRSEMNVSTLELGDSALYLCASSLSGVRGTEAFFGQGTRLTVV.

The chain recombines TRBV7-9 with TRBJ1-1; 10 bases match TRBD1. This CDR3 has 15 residues. Losses at the gene ends were 8 bases for V and 3 bases for J; bases not matched to a gene: 9. Germline V gene data show CDR1 as SEHNR and CDR2 as FQNEAQ (reference sequence). CDR3: CASCRDRGIYTEAFF. CDR3 DNA: TGTGCCAGCTGCCGGGACAGGGGAATTTACACTGAAGCTTTCTTT.

CDR3 in DNA: TGTGCCAGCAGCCAGGGACAGACTGATGGCTACACCTTC. It is translated as CASSQGQTDGYTF. The V gene is TRBV28, the J gene TRBJ1-2; 7 bases map to TRBD1. V trimming: 6 bases; J trimming: 6 bases; junction bases outside the gene matches: 7. The germline V gene encodes CDR1 MDHEN and CDR2 SYDVKM. The CDR3 length is 13 residues.

The count of this clonotype is one. The J gene is TRBJ2-1, the V gene TRBV24-1; maybe TRBD2 (6 bases). Trimming pared 0 bases from V and 5 bases from J, leaving 10 bases between. Germline V gene data show CDR1 as KGHDR and CDR2 as SFDVKD. CDR3 length equals 15 residues. The CDR3 is CATSDLLLANNEQFF. Written as DNA, the CDR3 is TGTGCCACCAGTGATTTGCTTCTAGCGAACAATGAGCAGTTCTTC.

This clonotype was picked up many times. CDR3 sequence: CAWSVLTNTEAFF. CDR3 DNA sequence: TGTGCCTGGAGTGTACTGACGAACACTGAAGCTTTCTTT. The chain recombines TRBV30 with TRBJ1-1; D gene ambiguous. CDR1 is GTSNPN, CDR2 SVGIG, per germline (reference sequence). The length of the CDR3 is 13 residues. V lost 0 bases and J 1 base, leaving 6 bases between the germline ends. The full variable domain, with the rest looked up from reference TRBV30 and TRBJ1-1, is SQTIHQWPATLVQPVGSPLSLECTVEGTSNPNLYWYRQAAGRGLQLLFYSVGIGQISSEVPQNLSASRPQDRQFILSSKKLLLSDSGFYLCAWSVLTNTEAFFGQGTRLTVV.

This clonotype was picked up many times. V gene TRBV20-1 combines with J gene TRBJ2-7, with TRBD2 identical over 7 bases. From germline, CDR1 is DFQATT and CDR2 SNEGSKA (reference sequence). The length of the CDR3 is 13 residues. The junction had 8 bases not matched to a gene; V was cut back by 6 bases and J by 3 bases. Here the CDR3 reads CSATLRGGYEQYF. The CDR3 DNA reads as TGCAGTGCAACCCTGCGCGGGGGCTACGAGCAGTACTTC.

This clonotype was observed a handful of times. The chain links TRBV4-1 to TRBJ2-7; no reliable D call. The V gene's germline CDR1 is MGHRA and CDR2 YSYEKL. The CDR3 is 14 amino acids. Trimming stripped 5 bases from V and 3 bases from J, with 14 bases between. The CDR3 nucleotides read TGCGCCAGCAGCTCGCGAGGACGATACTACGAGCAGTACTTC. Translation: CASSSRGRYYEQYF.